The 18 T cell receptor beta chains below all came from one sample that was sequenced in a study of control samples from healthy donors and cancer patients. Repertoires were generated with immunoSEQ multiplex PCR, while TCRdb's copy carries only in-frame clones and drops some. The table includes 100,000 to 150,000 clones, approximately 90% detected once. Sequences were obtained from blood. Every receptor here comes from a man aged 18 to 30 in good health.

V usage is TRBV19 and J usage is TRBJ2-7; 10 nucleotides align to TRBD2. The V segment lost 5 bases and the J segment 7 bases; nucleotides outside the gene matches: 11. Germline-derived CDR1 and CDR2 are LNHDA and SQIVND (reference sequence). CDR3 length equals 15 residues. This chain's CDR3 is CASSPSGTSEREQYF. The DNA of the CDR3 is TGTGCCAGTAGTCCCTCCGGGACTAGCGAAAGGGAGCAGTACTTC.

The V gene is TRBV10-2, the J gene TRBJ2-2; tentatively, D is TRBD1 (6 bases). Looked up from germline, CDR1 is WSHSY and CDR2 is SAAADI. The CDR3 totals 14 residues. V gave up 6 bases and J gave up 4 bases, with 12 bases separating them. The CDR3 sequence: CASRWGPGTGELFF. CDR3 DNA sequence: TGCGCCAGCAGATGGGGGCCGGGCACCGGGGAGCTGTTTTTT.

V and J are TRBV7-9 and TRBJ1-1, with D uncertain. The CDR3 is made up of 15 amino acids. Per germline, CDR1 SEHNR and CDR2 FQNEAQ (reference sequence). V lost 2 bases and J lost 2, with 12 bases in between. The CDR3: CASSLRGSDNTEAFF. DNA for the CDR3: TGTGCCAGCAGCTTAAGAGGGTCAGATAACACTGAAGCTTTCTTT.

In DNA form, the CDR3 reads TGTGCCAGCAGCCAAGAGACAGCGTGGTATGGCTACACCTTC. Amino acids: CASSQETAWYGYTF. The J gene is TRBJ1-2, the V gene TRBV14; D is possibly TRBD1 (5 bases). CDR1 is SGHDN, CDR2 FVKESK, per germline. V was clipped by 0 bases and J by 5 bases, with 10 bases between them. The CDR3 totals 14 residues. The whole variable domain, remainder taken from reference TRBV14 and TRBJ1-2, is EAGVTQFPSHSVIEKGQTVTLRCDPISGHDNLYWYRRVMGKEIKFLLHFVKESKQDESGMPNNRFLAERTGGTYSTLKVQPAELEDSGVYFCASSQETAWYGYTFGSGTRLTVV.

This chain uses TRBV10-2 with TRBJ1-5, with TRBD1 as a possible D gene (6 bases). V lost 5 bases, J lost 4 bases, and 15 bases lay in between. Per the germline V gene, CDR1 is WSHSY and CDR2 is SAAADI. This CDR3 has 15 residues. The CDR3, as DNA: TGCGCCAGCAGTACTCCAGGGGCCGGGAATCAGCCCCAGCATTTT. This sequence encodes CASSTPGAGNQPQHF.

The V gene is TRBV19, the J gene TRBJ1-2; D not certain. Germline V lookup: CDR1 LNHDA, CDR2 SQIVND (reference sequence). V was clipped by 3 bases and J by 8 bases, with 7 bases between them. This CDR3 contains 11 residues. The DNA for the CDR3 is TGTGCCAGTAGTATTACGTCCGGCTACACCTTC. This gives the protein CASSITSGYTF.

The rearrangement uses TRBV4-1 and TRBJ2-2; 8 positions match TRBD1. V was pared by 1 base and J by 4 bases, with 11 bases of the junction left unmatched. This CDR3 has 18 amino acids. Germline V gene sequence: CDR1 MGHRA, CDR2 YSYEKL. CDR3 region: CASSQGSGGASPTGELFF. CDR3 DNA: TGCGCCAGCAGCCAAGGATCAGGGGGCGCTTCGCCCACCGGGGAGCTGTTTTTT.

The V gene is TRBV4-1, the J gene TRBJ2-4, with D uncertain. This CDR3 is 15 amino acids long. V was cut by 1 base and J by 0 bases, with 7 bases left in between. Looked up from germline, CDR1 is MGHRA and CDR2 is YSYEKL. In DNA, the CDR3 is TGCGCCAGCAGCCAAGTCGTTGTAGCCAAAAACATTCAGTACTTC. Translation gives CASSQVVVAKNIQYF.

This chain connects TRBV19 to TRBJ1-4, with a possible D match to TRBD1 (5 bases). CDR1 and CDR2 from the germline V gene are LNHDA and SQIVND (reference sequence). Trimming took off 5 bases at V and 5 bases at J, with 12 bases between the two ends. The CDR3 contains 14 residues. The CDR3 protein is CASSRQTSNEKLFF. In DNA, the CDR3 is TGTGCCAGTAGTCGACAGACCTCGAATGAAAAACTGTTTTTT.

V and J are TRBV6-5 and TRBJ2-5; the D gene is possibly TRBD1 (6 bases). Trimming cost V 8 bases and J 2 bases, with 9 bases left between them. This CDR3 is 12 amino acids long. Looked up from germline, CDR1 is MNHEY and CDR2 is SVGAGI. Here the CDR3 DNA reads TGTGCCAGCGGGGGCCGTCAAGAGACCCAGTACTTC. Translated, it gives CASGGRQETQYF.

The V call is TRBV10-1, the J call TRBJ1-5, with D hard to call. The CDR3 has 14 amino acids. Germline-derived CDR1 and CDR2 are WNHNN and SYGVQD (reference sequence). Trimming removed 5 bases at V and 4 bases at J, with 12 bases between. The CDR3 DNA is TGCGCCAGCAGTACCGGGTCGACTAATCAGCCCCAGCATTTT. The encoded protein is CASSTGSTNQPQHF.

This clone was detected only once. This chain links TRBV3-1 (or the pseudogene TRBV3-2) with TRBJ1-1; D not certain. The CDR3 is 14 residues long. CDR1 is LGHDT, CDR2 YNNKEL, per germline (reference sequence). V gave up 4 bases and J gave up 7 bases, with 16 bases separating them. The CDR3 region is CASSPFGVVVEAFF. The CDR3 DNA is TGTGCCAGCAGCCCTTTCGGGGTAGTGGTTGAAGCTTTCTTT.

The chain uses TRBV9 and TRBJ2-5; weak D call: TRBD2 (6 bases). The CDR3 spans 15 residues. V was pared by 0 bases and J by 0 bases, with 9 bases between. Germline loops: CDR1 SGDLS, CDR2 YYNGEE. This CDR3 is CASSVGGGNQETQYF. Written as DNA, the CDR3 is TGTGCCAGCAGCGTAGGCGGCGGGAACCAAGAGACCCAGTACTTC. Full variable domain (rest looked up from reference TRBV9 and TRBJ2-5): DSGVTQTPKHLITATGQRVTLRCSPRSGDLSVYWYQQSLDQGLQFLIQYYNGEERAKGNILERFSAQQFPDLHSELNLSSLELGDSALYFCASSVGGGNQETQYFGPGTRLLVL.

The table lists this clone with a few counts. This rearrangement joins TRBV11-2 to TRBJ2-3, with no clear D. The CDR3 spans 15 residues. Germline CDR1 SGHAT, CDR2 FQNNGV. Trimming cost V 0 bases and J 1 base, with 8 bases left between them. CDR3 coding DNA: TGTGCCAGCAGCTTAGATCCGGCAGGCACAGATACGCAGTATTTT. Translating it yields CASSLDPAGTDTQYF.

This chain joins TRBV2 and TRBJ1-4; the D gene is possibly TRBD1 (6 bases). V was trimmed by 3 bases and J by 3 bases, leaving 8 bases between them. CDR1 and CDR2 from the germline V gene are SNHLY and FYNNEI. The CDR3 is made up of 14 amino acids. CDR3 region: CASSETGSNEKLFF. The CDR3 DNA reads TGTGCCAGCAGTGAGACAGGATCTAATGAAAAACTGTTTTTT.

This clone was recorded a few times. The chain is built from TRBV6-5 and TRBJ1-2; maybe TRBD1 (5 bases). The CDR3 covers 13 residues. V lost 7 bases and J lost 8, with 17 bases in between. Germline V CDR1 and CDR2: MNHEY, SVGAGI. In DNA, the CDR3 is TGTGCCAGCACCCTTGGGGGGGTTCGGGGCTACACCTTC. It translates to CASTLGGVRGYTF.

The genes are TRBV7-9 and TRBJ2-7; D is possibly TRBD2 (6 bases). The germline V and J ends were trimmed by 1 base and 3 bases, with 10 bases remaining between them. The CDR3 loop spans 14 amino acids. Germline loops: CDR1 SEHNR, CDR2 FQNEAQ (reference sequence). CDR3 amino acids: CASSLGTEGYEQYV. Written as DNA, the CDR3 is TGTGCCAGCAGCTTAGGGACGGAGGGCTACGAGCAGTACGTC.

The rearrangement links TRBV5-4 to TRBJ2-1; D call uncertain. In germline, CDR1 is SGHNT, CDR2 YYREEE (reference sequence). Deletions cut 0 bases from V and 6 bases from J, with 7 bases between. The CDR3 has 13 residues. CDR3: CASSLGGVNEQFF. As DNA, the CDR3 is TGTGCCAGCAGCTTGGGAGGAGTCAATGAGCAGTTCTTC.